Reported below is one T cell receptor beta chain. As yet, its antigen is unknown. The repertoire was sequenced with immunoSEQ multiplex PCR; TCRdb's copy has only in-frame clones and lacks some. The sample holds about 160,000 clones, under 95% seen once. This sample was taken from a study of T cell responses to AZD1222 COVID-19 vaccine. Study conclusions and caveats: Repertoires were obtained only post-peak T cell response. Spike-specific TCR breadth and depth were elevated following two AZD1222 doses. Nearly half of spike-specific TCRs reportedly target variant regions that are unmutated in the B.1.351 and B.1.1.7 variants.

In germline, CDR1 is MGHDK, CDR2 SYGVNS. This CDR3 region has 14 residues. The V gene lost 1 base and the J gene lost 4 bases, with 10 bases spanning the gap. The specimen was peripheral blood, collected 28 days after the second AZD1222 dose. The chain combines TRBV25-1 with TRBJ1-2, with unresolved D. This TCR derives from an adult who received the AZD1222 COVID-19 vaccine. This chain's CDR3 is CASSEFSHSYGYTF. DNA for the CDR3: TGTGCCAGCAGTGAATTTTCGCACAGCTATGGCTACACCTTC.